Listed below are T cell receptor beta chains from one sample, sequenced in a study of response to subunit inactivated influenza vaccine. In TCRdb, the RT-PCR reads were re-called with MiXCR into one record per CDR3 protein. Of more than 550,000 distinct CDR3 sequences in the sample, roughly 12% were seen once. In addition, the sample was reused for a study of T cells expressing NK-cell markers.

Material: PBMCs from blood, obtained on the day of vaccination. The receptors were gathered from a man aged 50-59 years who received an inactivated influenza vaccine. Both conserved end residues are part of each CDR3. D genes are given only for firm matches. Not all rows give a size; the values are once, few, many and, for expanded clones, a class.

j_call,d_call,clone_size,v_call,cdr3_aa,cdr3_nt
TRBJ2-2,.,few,TRBV18,CASSPYSPANTGELFF,TGTGCCAGCTCACCGTACAGCCCCGCGAACACCGGGGAGCTGTTTTTT
TRBJ2-5,.,.,TRBV5-1,CASSQGSFLAPRETQYF,TGCGCCAGCAGCCAGGGGTCATTCCTCGCACCTAGAGAGACCCAGTACTTC
TRBJ1-5,.,few,TRBV12-3/TRBV12-4,CASSIGAVYSNQPQHF,TGTGCCAGCAGTATCGGGGCCGTTTATAGCAATCAGCCCCAGCATTTT
TRBJ2-2,TRBD2,few,TRBV5-1,CASSSPSGGSNTGELFF,TGCGCCAGCAGCTCCCCTAGCGGGGGGTCGAACACCGGGGAGCTGTTTTTT
TRBJ1-4,.,many,TRBV12-3/TRBV12-4,CASKEAGPREKLFF,TGTGCCAGCAAGGAGGCAGGGCCGAGAGAAAAACTGTTTTTT
TRBJ2-1,.,.,TRBV11-1,CASSHRLRSSYNEQFF,TGTGCCAGCAGCCACCGCCTACGAAGCTCCTACAATGAGCAGTTCTTC
TRBJ2-3,.,few,TRBV6-5,CASSSRPPPSTDTQYF,TGTGCCAGCAGTTCTCGCCCGCCGCCTAGCACAGATACGCAGTATTTT
TRBJ2-7,.,.,TRBV24-1,CATSGANAYEQYF,TGTGCCACCAGTGGGGCAAATGCCTACGAGCAGTACTTC
TRBJ2-1,TRBD2,few,TRBV7-2,CASSLDSGVSYEQFF,TGTGCCAGCAGCTTAGATAGCGGGGTATCTTATGAGCAGTTCTTC
TRBJ2-5,.,few,TRBV30,CAWSETWTTRRETQYF,TGTGCCTGGAGTGAAACATGGACGACCCGGCGGGAGACCCAGTACTTC
TRBJ1-1,.,.,TRBV5-1,CASSLVDLNTEAFF,TGCGCCAGCAGCTTGGTGGACTTGAACACTGAAGCTTTCTTT
TRBJ2-5,.,.,TRBV6-1,CASSAGFRETQYF,TGTGCCAGCAGTGCGGGGTTTCGAGAGACCCAGTACTTC
TRBJ2-3,.,few,TRBV2,CASSELARTDTQYF,TGTGCCAGCAGTGAACTAGCGAGGACAGATACGCAGTATTTT
TRBJ2-7,TRBD1,few,TRBV5-1,CASSPGQAKQYF,TGCGCCAGCAGCCCGGGACAGGCAAAGCAGTACTTC
TRBJ2-4,.,many,TRBV5-5,CASSSEGLKNIQYF,TGTGCCAGCAGCTCGGAGGGGCTCAAAAACATTCAGTACTTC
TRBJ2-5,.,few,TRBV28,CASSLSGNSGRETQYF,TGTGCCAGCAGTTTGTCCGGTAACAGCGGGCGAGAGACCCAGTACTTC
TRBJ2-3,TRBD2,many,TRBV5-1,CASSLGLAGRDTQYF,TGCGCCAGCAGCTTGGGACTAGCGGGGAGAGATACGCAGTATTTT
TRBJ2-1,.,.,TRBV5-6,CASSLYFSDYNEQFF,TGTGCCAGCAGCCTATATTTCTCAGACTACAATGAGCAGTTCTTC
TRBJ2-6,TRBD1,.,TRBV3-1,CASSPPWGTGWSGANVLTF,TGTGCCAGCAGCCCCCCATGGGGGACAGGGTGGTCTGGGGCCAACGTCCTGACTTTC
TRBJ1-2,.,.,TRBV9,CASSRTGLSYGYTF,TGTGCCAGCAGCCGGACGGGCCTATCGTATGGCTACACCTTC
TRBJ2-1,TRBD2,many,TRBV5-1,CASSLDTSGGREQFF,TGCGCCAGCAGCTTGGATACTAGCGGGGGGCGTGAGCAGTTCTTC
TRBJ2-1,.,few,TRBV28,CASSLSLVHEQFF,TGTGCCAGCAGTTTATCCCTAGTGCATGAGCAGTTCTTC
TRBJ2-1,TRBD2,.,TRBV12-3/TRBV12-4,CASSIRLAGDDEQFF,TGTGCCAGCAGTATCCGACTAGCGGGGGACGATGAGCAGTTCTTC
TRBJ1-6,.,few,TRBV27,CASMMGLFNSPLHF,TGTGCCAGCATGATGGGACTGTTCAATTCACCCCTCCACTTT
TRBJ2-7,.,.,TRBV6-2/TRBV6-3,CASSSLDYEQYF,TGTGCCAGCAGTAGCCTAGATTACGAGCAGTACTTC
TRBJ2-1,.,few,TRBV7-2,CASSFSVGWNEQFF,TGTGCCAGCAGCTTCAGTGTTGGGTGGAATGAGCAGTTCTTC
TRBJ1-1,TRBD1,.,TRBV12-3/TRBV12-4,CASSPIGTGTEAFF,TGTGCCAGCAGCCCTATCGGGACAGGGACTGAAGCTTTCTTT
TRBJ1-1,TRBD1,.,TRBV27,CASSTKTGTGFPEAFF,TGTGCCAGCAGCACAAAAACCGGGACAGGGTTTCCTGAAGCTTTCTTT
TRBJ1-5,.,few,TRBV6-5,CASSYKGLGQPQHF,TGTGCCAGCAGTTACAAGGGTTTGGGTCAGCCCCAGCATTTT
TRBJ2-1,TRBD2,.,TRBV20-1,CSARGDRDYHSYNEQFF,TGCAGTGCTAGAGGGGACCGGGACTACCACTCCTACAATGAGCAGTTCTTC
TRBJ1-4,.,.,TRBV20-1,CSARGPTQEKLFF,TGCAGTGCTAGGGGCCCTACCCAAGAAAAACTGTTTTTT
TRBJ1-4,.,few,TRBV19,CASSIRRAGNEKLFF,TGTGCCAGTAGTATCAGGAGGGCTGGTAATGAAAAACTGTTTTTT
TRBJ2-7,.,.,TRBV4-3,CASSQDYPGARYEQYF,TGCGCCAGCAGCCAAGATTACCCCGGCGCCCGCTACGAGCAGTACTTC
TRBJ1-4,TRBD1,few,TRBV9,CASSLTGDKEKLFF,TGTGCCAGCAGCCTGACAGGGGATAAGGAAAAACTGTTTTTT
TRBJ2-1,TRBD2,few,TRBV7-7,CASTPLAGGGYNEQFF,TGTGCTAGCACCCCTCTCGCGGGGGGGGGATACAATGAGCAGTTCTTC
TRBJ2-3,.,few,TRBV5-1,CASSGGDRTDTQYF,TGCGCCAGCAGCGGAGGAGACAGGACCGATACGCAGTATTTT
TRBJ1-2,TRBD1,few,TRBV5-1,CASSMGQGHGYTF,TGCGCCAGCAGCATGGGACAGGGTCATGGCTACACCTTC
TRBJ2-1,.,.,TRBV4-3,CASSQDIRGVNEQFF,TGCGCCAGCAGCCAAGACATCCGCGGGGTGAATGAGCAGTTCTTC
TRBJ2-4,.,.,TRBV12-3/TRBV12-4,CASSLEIRGSKNIQYF,TGTGCCAGCAGTTTAGAGATACGGGGTAGTAAAAACATTCAGTACTTC
TRBJ2-1,TRBD2,.,TRBV9,CASSPNGGRGNEQFF,TGTGCCAGCAGCCCGAATGGCGGGAGAGGTAATGAGCAGTTCTTC
TRBJ1-2,.,few,TRBV2,CASSSTGPGTF,TGTGCCAGCAGTTCGACGGGGCCCGGGACCTTC
TRBJ2-2,TRBD2,.,TRBV4-2,CASSPRGVASGWTGELFF,TGTGCCAGCAGCCCTAGAGGGGTGGCTAGCGGGTGGACCGGGGAGCTGTTTTTT
TRBJ1-2,TRBD1,.,TRBV6-1,CASDRDRNYGYTF,TGTGCCAGCGACCGGGACAGAAACTATGGCTACACCTTC
TRBJ2-7,TRBD2,many,TRBV5-1,CASSFQPGGPYEQYF,TGCGCCAGCAGCTTTCAACCGGGAGGGCCCTACGAGCAGTACTTC
TRBJ2-3,.,few,TRBV5-8,CASSLSLITDTQYF,TGTGCCAGCAGTCTAAGCCTCATCACAGATACGCAGTATTTT
TRBJ2-2,.,.,TRBV5-1,CASDMEGRNTGELFF,TGCGCCAGCGATATGGAGGGACGTAACACCGGGGAGCTGTTTTTT
TRBJ1-1,.,many,TRBV5-5,CASSLPGNTEAFF,TGTGCCAGCAGCTTGCCAGGGAACACTGAAGCTTTCTTT
TRBJ2-1,.,.,TRBV20-1,CSASRRGSYNEQFF,TGCAGTGCTAGTCGTCGCGGCTCCTACAATGAGCAGTTCTTC
TRBJ2-7,TRBD2,few,TRBV7-9,CASSGYLAGASYEQYF,TGTGCCAGCAGCGGATACTTAGCGGGAGCCTCCTACGAGCAGTACTTC
TRBJ2-5,.,.,TRBV29-1,CSVALYQETQYF,TGCAGCGTTGCTTTGTACCAAGAGACCCAGTACTTC
TRBJ2-1,.,few,TRBV20-1,CSARAGVIYNEQFF,TGCAGTGCTAGAGCGGGAGTAATCTACAATGAGCAGTTCTTC
TRBJ1-5,.,many,TRBV15,CATSLGAQPQHF,TGTGCCACCAGTCTAGGGGCTCAGCCCCAGCATTTT
TRBJ2-1,.,.,TRBV30,CAWSRAGMGDEQFF,TGTGCCTGGAGTCGGGCGGGGATGGGCGATGAGCAGTTCTTC
TRBJ2-1,TRBD2,few,TRBV20-1,CSAEGGTSGYNEQFF,TGCAGTGCCGAGGGGGGAACTAGCGGGTACAATGAGCAGTTCTTC
TRBJ1-1,.,few,TRBV30,CAWSFRRNTEAFF,TGTGCCTGGAGTTTCAGACGGAACACTGAAGCTTTCTTT
TRBJ2-7,.,many,TRBV29-1,CSVSVTRSSYEQYF,TGCAGCGTTTCAGTCACCCGGTCGAGCTACGAGCAGTACTTC